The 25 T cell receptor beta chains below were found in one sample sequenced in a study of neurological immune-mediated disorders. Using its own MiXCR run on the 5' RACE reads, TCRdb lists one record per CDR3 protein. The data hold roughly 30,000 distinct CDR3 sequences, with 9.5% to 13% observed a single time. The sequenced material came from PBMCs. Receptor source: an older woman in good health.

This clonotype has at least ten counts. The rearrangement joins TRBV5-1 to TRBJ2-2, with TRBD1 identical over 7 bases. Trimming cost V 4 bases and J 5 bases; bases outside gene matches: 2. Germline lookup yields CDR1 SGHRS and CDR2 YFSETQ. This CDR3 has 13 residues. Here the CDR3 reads CASSDRVTGELFF. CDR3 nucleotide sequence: TGCGCCAGCAGCGACAGGGTAACCGGGGAGCTGTTTTTT.

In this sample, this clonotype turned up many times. CDR3 amino acids: CASTPRRLAGAQETQYF. CDR3 coding DNA: TGCGCCAGCACCCCCCGGCGACTAGCGGGAGCTCAAGAGACCCAGTACTTC. V gene TRBV5-1 combines with J gene TRBJ2-5; 12 nucleotides match TRBD2. Trimming removed 6 bases from V and 2 bases from J; junction bases left unmatched: 11. The CDR3 extends over 17 amino acids. Germline values: CDR1 SGHRS, CDR2 YFSETQ.

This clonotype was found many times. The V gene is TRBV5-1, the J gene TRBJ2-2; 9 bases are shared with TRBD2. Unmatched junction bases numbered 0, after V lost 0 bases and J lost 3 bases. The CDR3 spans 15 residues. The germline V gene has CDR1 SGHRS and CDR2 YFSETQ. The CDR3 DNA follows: TGCGCCAGCAGCTTGGGGACTAGCGACACCGGGGAGCTGTTTTTT. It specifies CASSLGTSDTGELFF.

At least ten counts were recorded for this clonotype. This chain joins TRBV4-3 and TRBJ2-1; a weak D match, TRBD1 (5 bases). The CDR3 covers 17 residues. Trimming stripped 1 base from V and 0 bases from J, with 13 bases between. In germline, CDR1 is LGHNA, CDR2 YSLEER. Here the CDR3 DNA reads TGCGCCAGCAGCCAAGGAAAAGGGGTCGCCTCCTACAATGAGCAGTTCTTC. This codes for CASSQGKGVASYNEQFF.

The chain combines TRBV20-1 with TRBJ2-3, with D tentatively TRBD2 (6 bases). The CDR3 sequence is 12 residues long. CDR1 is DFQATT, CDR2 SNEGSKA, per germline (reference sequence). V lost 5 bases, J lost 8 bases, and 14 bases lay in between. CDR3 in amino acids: CSAHPQGGTQYF. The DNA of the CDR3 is TGCAGTGCTCACCCGCAGGGAGGTACGCAGTATTTT.

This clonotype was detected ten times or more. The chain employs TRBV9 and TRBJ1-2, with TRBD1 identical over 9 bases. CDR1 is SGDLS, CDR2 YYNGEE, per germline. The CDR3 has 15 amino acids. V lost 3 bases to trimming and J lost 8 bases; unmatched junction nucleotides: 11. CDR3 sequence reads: CASSAGTGPGKGYTF. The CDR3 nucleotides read TGTGCCAGCAGCGCAGGGACAGGGCCAGGGAAAGGCTACACCTTC. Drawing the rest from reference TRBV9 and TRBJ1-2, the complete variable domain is DSGVTQTPKHLITATGQRVTLRCSPRSGDLSVYWYQQSLDQGLQFLIQYYNGEERAKGNILERFSAQQFPDLHSELNLSSLELGDSALYFCASSAGTGPGKGYTFGSGTRLTVV.

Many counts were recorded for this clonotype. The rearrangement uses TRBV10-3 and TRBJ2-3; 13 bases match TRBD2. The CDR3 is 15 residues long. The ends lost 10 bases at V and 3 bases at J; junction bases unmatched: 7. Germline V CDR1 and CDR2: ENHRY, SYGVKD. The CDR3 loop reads CATTPGLAGTDTQYF. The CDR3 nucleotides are TGTGCCACGACCCCGGGACTAGCGGGGACAGATACGCAGTATTTT.

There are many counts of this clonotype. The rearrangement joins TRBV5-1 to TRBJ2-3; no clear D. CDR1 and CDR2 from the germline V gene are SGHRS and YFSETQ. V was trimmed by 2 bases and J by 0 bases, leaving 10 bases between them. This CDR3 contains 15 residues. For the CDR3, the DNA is TGCGCCAGCAGCTTCCAACTAACTAGCACAGATACGCAGTATTTT. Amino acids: CASSFQLTSTDTQYF. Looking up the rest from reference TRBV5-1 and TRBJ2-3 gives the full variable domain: KAGVTQTPRYLIKTRGQQVTLSCSPISGHRSVSWYQQTPGQGLQFLFEYFSETQRNKGNFPGRFSGRQFSNSRSEMNVSTLELGDSALYLCASSFQLTSTDTQYFGPGTRLTVL.

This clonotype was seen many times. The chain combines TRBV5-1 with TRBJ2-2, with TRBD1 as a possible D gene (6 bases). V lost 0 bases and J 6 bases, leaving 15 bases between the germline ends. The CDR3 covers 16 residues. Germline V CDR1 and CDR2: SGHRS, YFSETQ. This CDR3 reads CASSLADRRSPGELFF. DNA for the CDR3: TGCGCCAGCAGCTTGGCTGACAGGAGGTCGCCCGGGGAGCTGTTTTTT. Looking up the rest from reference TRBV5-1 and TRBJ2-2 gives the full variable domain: KAGVTQTPRYLIKTRGQQVTLSCSPISGHRSVSWYQQTPGQGLQFLFEYFSETQRNKGNFPGRFSGRQFSNSRSEMNVSTLELGDSALYLCASSLADRRSPGELFFGEGSRLTVL.

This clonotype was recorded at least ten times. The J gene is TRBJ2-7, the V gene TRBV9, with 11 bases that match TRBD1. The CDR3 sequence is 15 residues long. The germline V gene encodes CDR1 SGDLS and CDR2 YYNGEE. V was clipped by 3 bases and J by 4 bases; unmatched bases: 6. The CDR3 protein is CASSDGQGAIYEQYF. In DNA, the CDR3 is TGTGCCAGCAGCGACGGACAGGGGGCGATTTACGAGCAGTACTTC.

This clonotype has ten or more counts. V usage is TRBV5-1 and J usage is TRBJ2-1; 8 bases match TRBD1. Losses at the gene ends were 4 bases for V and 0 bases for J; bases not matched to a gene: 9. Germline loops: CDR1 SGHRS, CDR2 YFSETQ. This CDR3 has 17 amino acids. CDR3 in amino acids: CASSLTDRGFSYNEQFF. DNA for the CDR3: TGCGCCAGCAGCCTAACCGACAGGGGATTCTCCTACAATGAGCAGTTCTTC.

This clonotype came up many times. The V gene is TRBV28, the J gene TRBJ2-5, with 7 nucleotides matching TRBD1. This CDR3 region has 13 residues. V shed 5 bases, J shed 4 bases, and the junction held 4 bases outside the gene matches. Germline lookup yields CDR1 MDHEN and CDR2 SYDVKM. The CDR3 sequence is CASSPGQRETQYF. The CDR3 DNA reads TGTGCCAGCAGTCCGGGACAGAGAGAGACCCAGTACTTC.

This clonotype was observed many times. CDR3 DNA: TGTGCCAGTACACAGGGGGCTGGAAACACCATATATTTT. Translated, it gives CASTQGAGNTIYF. The chain joins TRBV19 to TRBJ1-3; 8 nucleotides agree with TRBD1. Germline V gene lookup returns CDR1 LNHDA and CDR2 SQIVND (reference sequence). With 7 bases clipped from V and 2 bases from J, the junction kept 1 base outside the gene matches. This CDR3 region has 13 residues.

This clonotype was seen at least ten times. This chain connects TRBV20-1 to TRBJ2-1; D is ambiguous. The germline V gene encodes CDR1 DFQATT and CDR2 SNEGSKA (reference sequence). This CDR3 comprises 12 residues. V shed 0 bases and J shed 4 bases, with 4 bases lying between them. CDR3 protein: CSARDKYNEQFF. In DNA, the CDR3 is TGCAGTGCTAGAGATAAGTACAATGAGCAGTTCTTC.

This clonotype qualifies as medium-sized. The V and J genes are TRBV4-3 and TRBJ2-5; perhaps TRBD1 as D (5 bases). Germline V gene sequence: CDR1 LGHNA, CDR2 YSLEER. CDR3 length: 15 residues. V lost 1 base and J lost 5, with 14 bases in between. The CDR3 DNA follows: TGCGCCAGCAGCCAAGGCACGGGCCCAGGGGAGACCCAGTACTTC. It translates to CASSQGTGPGETQYF.

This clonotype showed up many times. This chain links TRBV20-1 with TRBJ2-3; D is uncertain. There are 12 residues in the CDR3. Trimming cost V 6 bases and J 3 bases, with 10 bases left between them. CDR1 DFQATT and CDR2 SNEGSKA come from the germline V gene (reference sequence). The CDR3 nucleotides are TGCAGTGCGCTCTATCGGACAGATACGCAGTATTTT. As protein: CSALYRTDTQYF.

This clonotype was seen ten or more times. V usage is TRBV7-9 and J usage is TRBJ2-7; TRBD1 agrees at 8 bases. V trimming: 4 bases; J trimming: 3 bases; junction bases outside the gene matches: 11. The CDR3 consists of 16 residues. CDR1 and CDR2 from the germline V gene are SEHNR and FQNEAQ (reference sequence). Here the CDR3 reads CASSSWPGQDIYEQYF. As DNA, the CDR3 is TGTGCCAGCAGCTCGTGGCCGGGACAGGATATCTACGAGCAGTACTTC.

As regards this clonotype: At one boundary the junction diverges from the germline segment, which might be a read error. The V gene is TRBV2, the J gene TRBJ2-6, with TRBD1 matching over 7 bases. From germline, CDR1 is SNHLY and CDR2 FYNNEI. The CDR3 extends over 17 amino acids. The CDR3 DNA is TGTGCTAGCAGCACAGACAGGGCCCGATCTGGGGCCAAAGTCCTGACTTTC. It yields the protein CASSTDRARSGAKVLTF.

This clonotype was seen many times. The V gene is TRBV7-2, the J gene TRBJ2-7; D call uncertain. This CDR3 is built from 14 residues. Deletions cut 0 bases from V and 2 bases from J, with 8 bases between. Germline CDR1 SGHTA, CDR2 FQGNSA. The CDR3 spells CASSLAEGTYEQYF. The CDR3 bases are TGTGCCAGCAGCTTAGCGGAAGGTACCTACGAGCAGTACTTC.

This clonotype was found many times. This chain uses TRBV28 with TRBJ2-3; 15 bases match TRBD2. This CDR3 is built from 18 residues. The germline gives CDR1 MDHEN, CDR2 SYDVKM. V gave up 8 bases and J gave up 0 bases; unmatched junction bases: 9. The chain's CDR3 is CASSGLAGGWQSTDTQYF. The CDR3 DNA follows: TGTGCCAGCTCGGGACTAGCGGGGGGCTGGCAGAGCACAGATACGCAGTATTTT.

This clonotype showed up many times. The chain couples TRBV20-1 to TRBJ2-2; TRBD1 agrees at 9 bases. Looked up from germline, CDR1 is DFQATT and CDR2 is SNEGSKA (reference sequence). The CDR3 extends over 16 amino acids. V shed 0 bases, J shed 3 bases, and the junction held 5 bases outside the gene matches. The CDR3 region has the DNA TGCAGTGCTAGAGATACAACAGGGGGCGACACCGGGGAGCTGTTTTTT. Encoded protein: CSARDTTGGDTGELFF.

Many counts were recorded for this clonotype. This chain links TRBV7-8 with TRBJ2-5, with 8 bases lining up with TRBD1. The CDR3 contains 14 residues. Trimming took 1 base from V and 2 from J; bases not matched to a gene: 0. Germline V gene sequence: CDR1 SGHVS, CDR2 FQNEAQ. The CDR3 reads CASSLGDRQETQYF. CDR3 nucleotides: TGTGCCAGCAGCTTAGGGGACAGGCAAGAGACCCAGTACTTC.

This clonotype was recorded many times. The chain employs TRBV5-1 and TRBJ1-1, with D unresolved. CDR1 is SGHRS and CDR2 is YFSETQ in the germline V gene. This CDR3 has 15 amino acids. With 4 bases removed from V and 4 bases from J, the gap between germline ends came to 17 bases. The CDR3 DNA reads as TGCGCCAGCAGCCCTAGTGAGGGAGTCGTCACTGAAGCTTTCTTT. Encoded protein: CASSPSEGVVTEAFF.

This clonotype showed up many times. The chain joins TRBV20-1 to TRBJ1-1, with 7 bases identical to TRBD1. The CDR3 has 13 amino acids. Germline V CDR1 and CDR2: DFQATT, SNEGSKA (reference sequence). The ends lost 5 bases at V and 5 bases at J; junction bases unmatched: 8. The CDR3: CSAAKGAKTEAFF. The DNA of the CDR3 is TGCAGTGCTGCCAAGGGGGCCAAGACTGAAGCTTTCTTT.

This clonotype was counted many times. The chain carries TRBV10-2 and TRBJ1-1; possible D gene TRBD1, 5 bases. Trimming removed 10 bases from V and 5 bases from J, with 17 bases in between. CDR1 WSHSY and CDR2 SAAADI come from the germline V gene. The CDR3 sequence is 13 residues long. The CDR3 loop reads CATRDQRETEAFF. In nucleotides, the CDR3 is TGCGCCACCCGGGACCAGCGGGAAACTGAAGCTTTCTTT.